This record covers a single T cell receptor beta chain. CDR3 length: 16 residues. From germline, CDR1 is SGDLS and CDR2 YYNGEE. After removal of 0 bases from V and 3 bases from J, the junction contained 5 bases not matched to a gene. Assay used: immunoSEQ multiplex PCR; TCRdb lists only in-frame clones, some missing. This sample has under 2.5 million clones; roughly 92% occur once, and the top ten carry approximately 0.4%. The entry originates in a study of shared clonotypes between healthy human individuals. The chain links TRBV9 to TRBJ2-1; 8 nucleotides align to TRBD2. Sample: naive CD4+ T cells from PBMCs. Subset noted: CD45RA+ positively selected. The origin of this receptor is a man aged 18-30 years in good health. Some clones in this sample may be carry-over from other donors' samples. The CDR3 loop reads CASSVGASGFYNEQFF. The CDR3, as DNA: TGTGCCAGCAGCGTAGGGGCTAGCGGGTTCTACAATGAGCAGTTCTTC. Full variable domain (rest looked up from reference TRBV9 and TRBJ2-1): DSGVTQTPKHLITATGQRVTLRCSPRSGDLSVYWYQQSLDQGLQFLIQYYNGEERAKGNILERFSAQQFPDLHSELNLSSLELGDSALYFCASSVGASGFYNEQFFGPGTRLTVL.